These 4 T cell receptor delta chains were sequenced from one sample in a study of gamma-delta T cells after stem cell transplantation. TCRdb reanalyzed the RT-PCR reads using CATT. The sample has roughly 3,000 delta-chain clones; around 10% are singletons. The sequenced sample was gamma-delta T cells. These receptors all stem from a human donor. It is not recorded whose cells these are; they may come from a transplant donor.

This clone was detected a few times. Distinct nucleotide sequences in the sample also encode this CDR3. The chain joins TRDV2 to TRDJ3, with D hard to call. The V gene's germline CDR1 is GEAIGNYY and CDR2 EKD. The CDR3 spans 18 residues. V was trimmed by 3 bases and J by 0 bases, leaving 14 bases between them. The CDR3 loop reads CACDSLADSSWDTRQMFF. For the CDR3, the DNA is TGTGCCTGTGACTCCCTGGCAGACAGCTCCTGGGACACCCGACAGATGTTTTTC.

Judged by abundance, this clone is large. The CDR3 DNA is TGTGCCTGTGACAGTTCTCTTTACTGGGGGATACCCCAGTCCGATAAACTCATCTTT. This codes for CACDSSLYWGIPQSDKLIF. The V gene is TRDV2, the J gene TRDJ1; 12 bases align to TRDD3. Germline V gene sequence: CDR1 GEAIGNYY, CDR2 EKD. V was pared by 2 bases and J by 3 bases, with 15 bases of the junction left unmatched. The CDR3 totals 19 residues.

This chain connects TRDV3 to TRDJ1, with D maybe TRDD2 (6 bases). CDR1 and CDR2 (germline): TVYSNPD, GDNSRS (reference sequence). Trimming removed 0 bases from V and 0 bases from J, with 14 bases in between. The CDR3 spans 15 residues. CDR3 nucleotides: TGTGCCTTTAGGTTGTCCTACGATTACACCGATAAACTCATCTTT. Its protein product is CAFRLSYDYTDKLIF.

This clone was counted only a few times. The chain combines TRDV1 with TRDJ2, with TRDD3 matching over 11 bases. Losses at the gene ends were 4 bases for V and 4 bases for J; bases not matched to a gene: 20. The CDR3 runs to 21 residues. From germline, CDR1 is TSWWSYY and CDR2 QGS. CDR3 nucleotide sequence: TGTGCTCTTGGGGGGCCCGTACTTCCTGCACTGGGGGATATGCCGACAGCACAACTCTTCTTT. It codes for CALGGPVLPALGDMPTAQLFF.